This T cell receptor beta chain is from a study of blood T cells in healthy people across ages. At the level of the study: Template switching recovered approximately one barcoded beta molecule for every two T cells. Study-level points and caveats: Per million T cells, the diversity of TCR beta decreased roughly linearly as age advanced. Greater diversity and more naive CD4+ cells were seen in long-lived donors than in aged donors.

Comment on this clonotype: The antigen is not known.

Alongside a J-beta primer mix, a sample-barcoded 5' primer served in a second PCR lasting roughly 7 to 11 cycles. A single record per CDR3 protein comes from TCRdb applying MiXCR to the 5' RACE reads. The sample contains about 1.1 million distinct CDR3 sequences, 35% to 45% of which appear only once. At least 6 million PBMCs were isolated per sample. The CDR3 runs to 15 residues. The ends were cut back, 5 bases at V and 0 bases at J, with 13 bases in the middle. The J gene is TRBJ1-1, the V gene TRBV12-3 or TRBV12-4; D not resolved. This sequence was found in a man younger than 35 in good health. The sample taken for sequencing was blood. Written as DNA, the CDR3 is TGTGCCAGCAGTCCCTATTACGGAGTGAACACTGAAGCTTTCTTT. Protein sequence: CASSPYYGVNTEAFF.